Each of the 32 T cell receptor beta chains below was sequenced from the same sample in a study of CD8 T cells in Susac syndrome. The RNA, about 0.45 to 1 ug, was put through reverse transcription using random hexamers. One entry per CDR3 protein results from TCRdb running MiXCR on the immunoSEQ multiplex PCR reads. The sample includes around 150,000 distinct CDR3 sequences, roughly 95% of them seen just once. Sequencing was carried out using CD4+ T cells from PBMCs. These receptor sequences come from a human donor with multiple sclerosis.

This chain connects TRBV3-1 to TRBJ2-1; TRBD2 agrees at 7 bases. The germline V gene encodes CDR1 LGHDT and CDR2 YNNKEL (reference sequence). CDR3 length: 16 residues. With V trimmed by 2 bases and J by 6 bases, 10 bases remained unmatched. The CDR3 coding sequence is TGTGCCAGCAGCCAACGGGCGGGGGTGGTTAGCAATGAGCAGTTCTTC. Protein product: CASSQRAGVVSNEQFF.

This sequence joins TRBV29-1 and TRBJ1-4, with a tentative D call TRBD1 (6 bases). The V and J ends lost 4 bases and 8 bases respectively, with 17 bases between them. The germline gives CDR1 SQVTM, CDR2 ANQGSEA. This CDR3 contains 14 residues. The CDR3 loop reads CSVGGSGAGEKLFF. The DNA for the CDR3 is TGCAGCGTTGGCGGGTCAGGGGCAGGGGAAAAACTGTTTTTT.

This clonotype was detected only once. This chain joins TRBV6-5 and TRBJ2-7, with D unresolved. Germline V gene data show CDR1 as MNHEY and CDR2 as SVGAGI. This CDR3 spans 11 amino acids. Between the trimmed V and J ends, which lost 6 bases and 5 bases, there was a span of 8 bases. Written as DNA, the CDR3 is TGTGCCAGCAGGGCCCACAACGAGCAGTACTTC. Protein product: CASRAHNEQYF.

V and J are TRBV5-4 and TRBJ2-5, with a possible D match to TRBD2 (5 bases). V lost 5 bases to trimming and J lost 4 bases, with 18 bases between them. Germline V CDR1 and CDR2: SGHNT, YYREEE (reference sequence). CDR3 size: 15 residues. The CDR3 region is CASSLKLGTGETQYF. The CDR3 DNA reads TGTGCCAGCAGTTTGAAACTAGGAACCGGAGAGACCCAGTACTTC.

The chain recombines TRBV9 with TRBJ1-6, with TRBD1 matching over 7 bases. CDR1 is SGDLS, CDR2 YYNGEE, per germline. The CDR3 length is 15 residues. V shed 2 bases and J 3 bases; nucleotides not matched to a gene: 2. The CDR3 DNA is TGTGCCAGCAGCGTGACAGGGTTCTATAATTCACCCCTCCACTTT. It translates to CASSVTGFYNSPLHF.

This clonotype appeared a single time. The chain employs TRBV5-4 and TRBJ2-7; D gene ambiguous. Deletions cut 0 bases from V and 3 bases from J, with 10 bases between. From germline, CDR1 is SGHNT and CDR2 YYREEE (reference sequence). The CDR3 contains 14 residues. CDR3 bases: TGTGCCAGCAGCTTGGCGGGTCATGGCTACGAGCAGTACTTC. Translating gives CASSLAGHGYEQYF. Complete variable domain (other parts from reference TRBV5-4 and TRBJ2-7): ETGVTQSPTHLIKTRGQQVTLRCSSQSGHNTVSWYQQALGQGPQFIFQYYREEENGRGNFPPRFSGLQFPNYSSELNVNALELDDSALYLCASSLAGHGYEQYFGPGTRLTVT.

This chain links TRBV28 with TRBJ1-5; TRBD1 aligns across 9 bases. The CDR3 is 16 residues long. In germline, CDR1 is MDHEN, CDR2 SYDVKM. J was trimmed by 0 bases and V by 4 bases; bases with no gene match: 4. The CDR3 loop is CASSSTDRGSNQPQHF. The CDR3 DNA is TGTGCCAGCAGTTCCACGGACAGGGGTAGCAATCAGCCCCAGCATTTT.

As for this clonotype: No DNA is shown, since the ends of the CDR3 on it are uncertain; the CDR3 is the one TCRdb lists. The chain combines TRBV4-3 with TRBJ1-4; the table assigns TRBD1, which was not confirmed against the DNA. The CDR3 has 17 residues if both end residues are counted. CDR1 LGHNA and CDR2 YSLEER come from the germline V gene. The CDR3 reads CASSQTTVGTGALILFF.

This clonotype was picked up one time. The V call is TRBV18, the J call TRBJ2-1; D may be TRBD2 (5 bases). CDR3 length: 13 amino acids. V dropped 6 bases and J dropped 9 bases, with 15 bases sitting between them. Germline loops: CDR1 KGHSH, CDR2 LQKENI. The CDR3 DNA is TGTGCCAGCTCCTCGGACTTAAACTCTGAGCAGTTCTTC. This gives the protein CASSSDLNSEQFF.

The rearrangement uses TRBV30 and TRBJ2-7; 9 bases align to TRBD1. Germline V gene sequence: CDR1 GTSNPN, CDR2 SVGIG (reference sequence). Germline trimming cut 3 bases from V and 5 bases from J; bases unmatched to any gene: 17. The CDR3 consists of 17 residues. The chain's CDR3 is CAWSPPLRTGVFNEQYF. The CDR3 bases are TGTGCCTGGAGCCCACCTCTCAGGACAGGGGTGTTCAACGAGCAGTACTTC.

The V gene is TRBV9, the J gene TRBJ2-3; D is unclear. V was shortened by 2 bases and J by 2 bases, with 3 bases between the two germline ends. The CDR3 length is 12 residues. Germline loops: CDR1 SGDLS, CDR2 YYNGEE. CDR3 bases: TGTGCCAGCAGCGTCTCCACAGATACGCAGTATTTT. Translation gives CASSVSTDTQYF.

The chain couples TRBV20-1 to TRBJ2-5, with D unresolved. Trimming stripped 3 bases from V and 5 bases from J, with 7 bases between. Germline CDR1 and CDR2: DFQATT and SNEGSKA (reference sequence). The CDR3 spans 11 residues. The CDR3 loop is CSARWLETQYF. The CDR3 region has the DNA TGCAGTGCTAGGTGGTTGGAGACCCAGTACTTC.

This clonotype was seen more than once but under ten times. The gene calls are TRBV11-2 and TRBJ2-2; D not certain. Germline loops: CDR1 SGHAT, CDR2 FQNNGV. The CDR3 sequence is 16 residues long. The V end lost 0 bases, the J end lost 2 bases, and 10 bases lay between the germline ends. The CDR3 loop reads CASSLEARSNTGELFF. The CDR3 nucleotides are TGTGCCAGCAGCTTAGAGGCCAGGTCAAACACCGGGGAGCTGTTTTTT.

This sequence joins TRBV6-1 and TRBJ2-1; TRBD2 is a possible D gene (6 bases). The CDR3 totals 14 residues. From germline, CDR1 is MNHNS and CDR2 SASEGT. V was pared by 7 bases and J by 9 bases, with 19 bases between. The CDR3: CASTSGTTGGEQFF. CDR3 sequence (DNA): TGTGCCAGCACCTCCGGGACCACCGGGGGTGAGCAGTTCTTC.

This chain uses TRBV5-1 with TRBJ1-2, with a weak D call TRBD1 (5 bases). Trimming shortened V by 1 base and J by 3 bases, and 13 bases separated the two germline ends. Germline loops: CDR1 SGHRS, CDR2 YFSETQ. CDR3 length equals 15 residues. The chain's CDR3 is CASSLLGAADYGYTF. In nucleotides, the CDR3 is TGCGCCAGCAGCTTGTTAGGGGCGGCGGACTATGGCTACACCTTC.

For the CDR3, the DNA is TGTGCCACCAGCGCGGGGGGCTCGATGGAGACCCAGTACTTC. Translation: CATSAGGSMETQYF. The chain is built from TRBV15 and TRBJ2-5; TRBD2 matches at 8 bases. From germline, CDR1 is LNHNV and CDR2 YYDKDF (reference sequence). This CDR3 is built from 14 residues. The junction had 7 bases not matched to a gene; V was cut back by 5 bases and J by 5 bases. The full variable domain, its missing parts supplied by reference TRBV15 and TRBJ2-5, is DAMVIQNPRYQVTQFGKPVTLSCSQTLNHNVMYWYQQKSSQAPKLLFHYYDKDFNNEADTPDNFQSRRPNTSFCFLDIRSPGLGDTAMYLCATSAGGSMETQYFGPGTRLLVL.

This rearrangement joins TRBV3-1 to TRBJ1-5; D might be TRBD1 (5 bases). This CDR3 is built from 15 residues. V gave up 1 base and J gave up 3 bases, with 10 bases separating them. Germline V gene data show CDR1 as LGHDT and CDR2 as YNNKEL (reference sequence). The CDR3 DNA reads as TGTGCCAGCAGCCAAGGGGTTGGGGCCAATCAGCCCCAGCATTTT. It codes for CASSQGVGANQPQHF.

The chain is built from TRBV3-1 and TRBJ2-5; no firm D call. The V and J ends lost 0 bases and 1 base respectively, with 6 bases between them. The CDR3 totals 14 residues. The germline CDR1 and CDR2 sequences are LGHDT and YNNKEL (reference sequence). CDR3 region: CASSQDPIQETQYF. CDR3 nucleotides: TGTGCCAGCAGCCAAGACCCCATCCAAGAGACCCAGTACTTC.

V usage is TRBV3-1 and J usage is TRBJ2-7; possibly TRBD1 or TRBD2 for D (6 bases each). V was pared by 1 base and J by 6 bases, with 16 bases between. The germline gives CDR1 LGHDT, CDR2 YNNKEL (reference sequence). CDR3 length: 15 residues. CDR3 loop: CASSQVRGRAGEQYF. The CDR3, as DNA: TGTGCCAGCAGCCAAGTTCGGGGGCGAGCTGGCGAGCAGTACTTC.

The V call is TRBV14, the J call TRBJ1-2; 10 bases line up with TRBD1. V lost 4 bases, J lost 4 bases, and 9 bases stayed unmatched. Germline lookup yields CDR1 SGHDN and CDR2 FVKESK. This CDR3 is built from 16 residues. This CDR3 is CASSPTRDRGVYGYTF. The CDR3 DNA reads as TGTGCCAGCAGCCCTACCCGGGACAGGGGTGTCTATGGCTACACCTTC.

This clonotype was observed a few times. The rearrangement uses TRBV4-3 and TRBJ1-5; D is unresolved. The germline CDR1 and CDR2 sequences are LGHNA and YSLEER. Between the trimmed V and J ends, which lost 0 bases and 4 bases, there was a span of 10 bases. The CDR3 loop spans 15 amino acids. The CDR3 DNA follows: TGCGCCAGCAGCCAAGATCTTCCAGGAAATCAGCCCCAGCATTTT. Its protein product is CASSQDLPGNQPQHF.

The chain carries TRBV28 and TRBJ1-5, with a tentative D call TRBD1 (5 bases). This CDR3 is 16 amino acids long. V lost 4 bases, J lost 2 bases, and 15 bases lay in between. Per germline, CDR1 MDHEN and CDR2 SYDVKM. The DNA for the CDR3 is TGTGCCAGCAGTTCCGAACGCGGGGCAGGCAATCAGCCCCAGCATTTT. Protein sequence: CASSSERGAGNQPQHF.

The CDR3 spells CASSLRGGDTEAFF. For the CDR3, the DNA is TGCGCCAGCAGCTTGAGAGGGGGGGACACTGAAGCTTTCTTT. The chain couples TRBV5-1 to TRBJ1-1, with D possibly being TRBD1 (6 bases). The CDR3 totals 14 residues. Germline V gives CDR1 SGHRS, CDR2 YFSETQ. V lost 1 base to trimming and J lost 3 bases, with 10 bases between them. Complete variable domain (other parts from reference TRBV5-1 and TRBJ1-1): KAGVTQTPRYLIKTRGQQVTLSCSPISGHRSVSWYQQTPGQGLQFLFEYFSETQRNKGNFPGRFSGRQFSNSRSEMNVSTLELGDSALYLCASSLRGGDTEAFFGQGTRLTVV.

The chain is built from TRBV20-1 and TRBJ1-4, with no clear D. The CDR3 runs 11 residues. V was shortened by 6 bases and J by 3 bases, with 5 bases between the two germline ends. Germline V lookup: CDR1 DFQATT, CDR2 SNEGSKA (reference sequence). The CDR3 here is CSADPNEKLFF. In DNA, the CDR3 is TGCAGTGCCGATCCTAATGAAAAACTGTTTTTT.

The V call is TRBV10-3, the J call TRBJ2-3, with unresolved D. This CDR3 comprises 14 residues. The ends were cut back, 2 bases at V and 5 bases at J, with 11 bases in the middle. Germline V gives CDR1 ENHRY, CDR2 SYGVKD. This CDR3 reads CAISEKGVGDTQYF. As DNA, the CDR3 is TGTGCCATCAGTGAGAAGGGTGTAGGAGATACGCAGTATTTT.

The chain has TRBV20-1 and TRBJ2-1; 12 bases match TRBD2. The CDR3 has 15 amino acids. Trimming took 5 bases from V and 8 from J; bases not matched to a gene: 10. Germline lookup yields CDR1 DFQATT and CDR2 SNEGSKA (reference sequence). CDR3 protein: CSAAGLAGKMDEQFF. CDR3 DNA: TGCAGTGCTGCTGGACTAGCGGGAAAGATGGATGAGCAGTTCTTC.

The rearrangement joins TRBV28 to TRBJ2-4; no clear D. V gave up 6 bases and J gave up 0 bases, with 15 bases separating them. Germline CDR1 reads MDHEN; CDR2 reads SYDVKM. CDR3 size: 16 residues. The CDR3 nucleotides are TGTGCCAGCAGCCAAGTGTCGTCGTTAGCCAAAAACATTCAGTACTTC. Protein sequence: CASSQVSSLAKNIQYF. Looking up the rest from reference TRBV28 and TRBJ2-4 gives the full variable domain: DVKVTQSSRYLVKRTGEKVFLECVQDMDHENMFWYRQDPGLGLRLIYFSYDVKMKEKGDIPEGYSVSREKKERFSLILESASTNQTSMYLCASSQVSSLAKNIQYFGAGTRLSVL.

The V gene is TRBV3-1, the J gene TRBJ2-5, with D uncertain. CDR3 length equals 12 residues. Trimming took off 4 bases at V and 3 bases at J, with 6 bases between the two ends. Looked up from germline, CDR1 is LGHDT and CDR2 is YNNKEL (reference sequence). The CDR3 sequence is CASSRWEETQYF. The CDR3 nucleotides are TGTGCCAGCAGCCGCTGGGAAGAGACCCAGTACTTC.

The V gene is TRBV24-1, the J gene TRBJ2-2, with 10 bases lining up with TRBD2. The J segment lost 6 bases and the V segment lost 2 bases, leaving 2 bases of the junction unmatched. CDR1 and CDR2 (germline): KGHDR, SFDVKD. This CDR3 contains 15 residues. The DNA for the CDR3 is TGTGCCACCAGTGATTCTACTAGCGGGGCCGGGGAGCTGTTTTTT. It specifies CATSDSTSGAGELFF.

The chain carries TRBV2 and TRBJ1-2, with D unclear. Trimming left V 3 bases short and J 7 bases short, with 18 bases between. The CDR3 is made up of 15 amino acids. Germline loops: CDR1 SNHLY, CDR2 FYNNEI. The CDR3, as DNA: TGTGCCAGCAGTGACCCCTTGGTGGCGTCCGGTGGCTACACCTTC. It translates to CASSDPLVASGGYTF.

The chain has TRBV28 and TRBJ2-7; 7 bases are shared with TRBD1. Losses at the gene ends were 4 bases for V and 3 bases for J; bases not matched to a gene: 9. The germline V gene encodes CDR1 MDHEN and CDR2 SYDVKM. The CDR3 totals 15 residues. The CDR3 is CASSSWAAGGYEQYF. CDR3 DNA sequence: TGTGCCAGCAGTTCATGGGCGGCAGGGGGCTACGAGCAGTACTTC.

This chain links TRBV24-1 with TRBJ1-1; D ambiguous. Deletions cut 4 bases from V and 1 base from J, with 6 bases between. The CDR3 has 13 residues. CDR1 and CDR2 (germline): KGHDR, SFDVKD. In nucleotides, the CDR3 is TGTGCCACCAGTGAACCAGGGAACACTGAAGCTTTCTTT. As protein: CATSEPGNTEAFF.